The 22 T cell receptor beta chains in this list originate from one sample, sequenced in a study of blood T cell repertoires in COVID-19. Sequencing used immunoSEQ multiplex PCR; TCRdb keeps in-frame clones, though not all of them. The sample holds 45,000 to 65,000 clones, 85% to 95% seen once. The sequencing input was peripheral blood. Receptors were obtained from a human donor in a cohort sampled during active COVID-19.

The chain employs TRBV18 and TRBJ1-4; 7 bases line up with TRBD1. The V segment lost 5 bases and the J segment 7 bases; nucleotides outside the gene matches: 4. The length of the CDR3 is 13 residues. In germline, CDR1 is KGHSH, CDR2 LQKENI. The CDR3 sequence is CASSFGQVEKLFF. The CDR3 bases are TGTGCCAGCTCATTCGGACAGGTTGAAAAACTGTTTTTT.

The chain carries TRBV2 and TRBJ2-7, with D possibly matching TRBD2 (5 bases). Per the germline V gene, CDR1 is SNHLY and CDR2 is FYNNEI. CDR3 length: 15 amino acids. Trimming took off 11 bases at V and 4 bases at J, with 24 bases between the two ends. In nucleotides, the CDR3 is TGTGCCGGAAGAGGGCCGGCTATCCTAGGGTACGAGCAGTACTTC. This codes for CAGRGPAILGYEQYF.

The chain has TRBV6-1 and TRBJ2-3; 8 bases align to TRBD2. Germline trimming cut 2 bases from V and 2 bases from J; bases unmatched to any gene: 12. This CDR3 has 18 residues. Germline CDR1 is MNHNS and CDR2 is SASEGT. Here the CDR3 reads CASSEKYSGGGSTDTQYF. CDR3 DNA sequence: TGTGCCAGCAGTGAAAAATACAGCGGGGGAGGGTCCACAGATACGCAGTATTTT.

V usage is TRBV29-1 and J usage is TRBJ1-1, with D uncertain. CDR3 length: 14 residues. V lost 7 bases and J lost 5, with 20 bases in between. From germline, CDR1 is SQVTM and CDR2 ANQGSEA. CDR3 bases: TGCAGCGCCCCTCCGGCGGGCGGGTTTACTGAAGCTTTCTTT. It codes for CSAPPAGGFTEAFF.

The chain couples TRBV28 to TRBJ1-1; D is unclear. V was cut by 9 bases and J by 1 base, with 12 bases left in between. The CDR3 length is 13 residues. Germline values: CDR1 MDHEN, CDR2 SYDVKM. The CDR3 region is CASSGLPNTEAFF. DNA of the CDR3: TGTGCCAGTTCCGGTCTACCGAACACTGAAGCTTTCTTT.

The chain is built from TRBV19 and TRBJ2-7; maybe TRBD1 (5 bases). With 4 bases removed from V and 3 bases from J, the gap between germline ends came to 16 bases. Germline lookup yields CDR1 LNHDA and CDR2 SQIVND (reference sequence). CDR3 length: 15 amino acids. CDR3 DNA sequence: TGTGCCAGTAGTAGCAGGGCAGCCCCCCTCTACGAGCAGTACGTC. Amino acid sequence: CASSSRAAPLYEQYV.

The V and J genes are TRBV2 and TRBJ1-1, with D tentatively TRBD1 (5 bases). Germline CDR1 and CDR2: SNHLY and FYNNEI. Deletions cut 6 bases from V and 1 base from J, with 12 bases between. The CDR3 loop spans 14 amino acids. The CDR3 here is CASSTWGGNTEAFF. The CDR3 DNA reads TGTGCCAGCAGCACCTGGGGGGGGAACACTGAAGCTTTCTTT.

V and J are TRBV6-5 and TRBJ1-2, with a weak D call TRBD1 (6 bases). The CDR3 is made up of 14 amino acids. Germline-derived CDR1 and CDR2 are MNHEY and SVGAGI. Trimming left V 4 bases short and J 8 bases short, with 17 bases between. The CDR3 bases are TGTGCCAGCAGTTGGGAGGGGGGGGCAGACGGCTACACCTTC. Amino acids: CASSWEGGADGYTF.

The rearrangement uses TRBV2 and TRBJ2-1, with 7 positions matching TRBD2. Trimming at V came to 8 bases and at J to 4 bases, leaving 5 bases not matched to a gene. CDR1 is SNHLY and CDR2 is FYNNEI in the germline V gene. The CDR3 consists of 13 residues. The CDR3 is CASGGVTYNEQFF. The CDR3, as DNA: TGTGCCAGCGGGGGGGTAACATACAATGAGCAGTTCTTC.

V usage is TRBV2 and J usage is TRBJ2-7; weak D call: TRBD2 (6 bases). Looked up from germline, CDR1 is SNHLY and CDR2 is FYNNEI. V was cut by 1 base and J by 3 bases, with 19 bases left in between. CDR3 length equals 17 residues. The CDR3 bases are TGTGCCAGCAGTGAAGGTATCGGGAGCGGGCGAGACTACGAGCAGTACTTC. Translated, it gives CASSEGIGSGRDYEQYF. The full variable domain, in which reference TRBV2 and TRBJ2-7 provide the parts outside the CDR3, is EPEVTQTPSHQVTQMGQEVILRCVPISNHLYFYWYRQILGQKVEFLVSFYNNEISEKSEIFDDQFSVERPDGSNFTLKIRSTKLEDSAMYFCASSEGIGSGRDYEQYFGPGTRLTVT.

J is TRBJ2-2 and V is TRBV3-1 (or the pseudogene TRBV3-2), with D maybe TRBD2 (5 bases). Germline V gene sequence: CDR1 LGHDT, CDR2 YNNKEL (reference sequence). The CDR3 runs to 14 residues. V was cut by 6 bases and J by 2 bases, with 10 bases left in between. The CDR3 is CASRDLENTGELFF. The DNA for the CDR3 is TGTGCCAGCAGGGACTTAGAAAACACCGGGGAGCTGTTTTTT.

The genes are TRBV6-5 and TRBJ1-2, with D maybe TRBD1 (6 bases). The CDR3 covers 16 residues. Germline CDR1 MNHEY, CDR2 SVGAGI. V was shortened by 0 bases and J by 2 bases, with 13 bases between the two germline ends. The chain's CDR3 is CASSYSKQGTNYGYTF. The CDR3 DNA follows: TGTGCCAGCAGTTACTCGAAACAGGGTACGAACTATGGCTACACCTTC.

The V call is TRBV27, the J call TRBJ2-1; D perhaps matches TRBD2 (6 bases). The ends were cut back, 4 bases at V and 7 bases at J, with 14 bases in the middle. The CDR3 consists of 14 residues. Germline CDR1 is MNHEY and CDR2 is SMNVEV (reference sequence). The CDR3 coding sequence is TGTGCCAGCAGTTGGGCTAGCGAGCCGAATGAGCAGTTCTTC. It encodes CASSWASEPNEQFF.

The gene calls are TRBV5-1 and TRBJ2-5; D is ambiguous. Germline V gene lookup returns CDR1 SGHRS and CDR2 YFSETQ. V lost 0 bases and J 5 bases, leaving 8 bases between the germline ends. The CDR3 sequence is 13 residues long. The CDR3 coding sequence is TGCGCCAGCAGCTTGGGGTTAGCTGAGACCCAGTACTTC. It encodes CASSLGLAETQYF.

The genes are TRBV6-6 and TRBJ1-2; a possible D gene is TRBD1 (5 bases). Germline V gives CDR1 MNHNY, CDR2 SVGAGI (reference sequence). The CDR3 contains 15 residues. The V and J ends lost 7 bases and 7 bases respectively, with 22 bases between them. As DNA, the CDR3 is TGTGCCAGCACCCCGACTAGCCCAGGGCGGCGTGGCTACACCTTC. This translates into CASTPTSPGRRGYTF.

The V and J genes are TRBV27 and TRBJ2-1; D not resolved. There are 16 residues in the CDR3. With 3 bases removed from V and 0 bases from J, the gap between germline ends came to 12 bases. The germline V gene has CDR1 MNHEY and CDR2 SMNVEV (reference sequence). The DNA for the CDR3 is TGTGCCAGCAGTTTCCAGATTCTCTCCTCCTACAATGAGCAGTTCTTC. Translation: CASSFQILSSYNEQFF.

The sample holds one count of this clone. V usage is TRBV28 and J usage is TRBJ1-1; D unresolved. CDR1 MDHEN and CDR2 SYDVKM come from the germline V gene. The V end lost 0 bases, the J end lost 5 bases, and 16 bases lay between the germline ends. This CDR3 is 16 amino acids long. CDR3 loop: CASSLWSGKELTEAFF. The CDR3, as DNA: TGTGCCAGCAGTTTATGGTCCGGGAAGGAACTGACTGAAGCTTTCTTT.

V and J are TRBV9 and TRBJ2-7; possibly TRBD1 for D (5 bases). V was shortened by 0 bases and J by 0 bases, with 13 bases between the two germline ends. This CDR3 region has 16 residues. CDR1 and CDR2 from the germline V gene are SGDLS and YYNGEE. In DNA, the CDR3 is TGTGCCAGCAGCGTAGGGGGCGAGAGCTTCTCCTACGAGCAGTACTTC. Protein product: CASSVGGESFSYEQYF.

The chain couples TRBV9 to TRBJ1-3; tentative D call: TRBD1 (6 bases). CDR3 size: 15 residues. From germline, CDR1 is SGDLS and CDR2 YYNGEE. Trimming pared 0 bases from V and 8 bases from J, leaving 15 bases between. The CDR3 sequence: CASSVETGAGHTIYF. CDR3 in DNA: TGTGCCAGCAGCGTAGAGACAGGCGCCGGTCACACCATATATTTT.

This chain links TRBV20-1 with TRBJ2-1, with D tentatively TRBD1 (5 bases). CDR1 DFQATT and CDR2 SNEGSKA come from the germline V gene (reference sequence). CDR3 size: 11 residues. V was pared by 5 bases and J by 9 bases, with 11 bases between. CDR3 nucleotides: TGCAGTGCTCAAACAGGTTTTGAGCAGTTCTTC. This codes for CSAQTGFEQFF.

The chain has TRBV14 and TRBJ2-1; D unclear. This CDR3 is built from 14 residues. Germline CDR1 SGHDN, CDR2 FVKESK. Trimming pared 4 bases from V and 4 bases from J, leaving 11 bases between. The CDR3 DNA reads TGTGCCAGCAGCCTTGGCTCCCGATACAATGAGCAGTTCTTC. It yields the protein CASSLGSRYNEQFF. The full variable domain, its missing parts supplied by reference TRBV14 and TRBJ2-1, is EAGVTQFPSHSVIEKGQTVTLRCDPISGHDNLYWYRRVMGKEIKFLLHFVKESKQDESGMPNNRFLAERTGGTYSTLKVQPAELEDSGVYFCASSLGSRYNEQFFGPGTRLTVL.

This chain joins TRBV27 and TRBJ2-7; TRBD2 aligns across 9 bases. The CDR3 is made up of 14 amino acids. V was clipped by 3 bases and J by 5 bases; unmatched bases: 5. Germline assignment: CDR1 MNHEY and CDR2 SMNVEV (reference sequence). The CDR3 DNA is TGTGCCAGCAGTTTGGGACTAGCTATCCACGAGCAGTACTTC. Translated: CASSLGLAIHEQYF.